These T cell receptor beta chains were read from a single sample in a study of T cell responses to AZD1222 COVID-19 vaccine. The repertoire was sequenced with immunoSEQ multiplex PCR; TCRdb's copy has only in-frame clones and lacks some. There are about 85,000 clones in the sample; approximately 90% occur only once, and around 8% lies in the top ten. Here the sequenced sample was peripheral blood, taken 28 days after the second AZD1222 dose. The receptors were sampled from an adult who received the AZD1222 COVID-19 vaccine. The CDR3 runs from the conserved cysteine through the conserved F or W. The order of the fields is clone size, J gene, D gene, V gene, CDR3 protein, CDR3 DNA. The D gene is left open where the match is weak. Clone size appears in some rows only: once, few, many, or a class for an expanded clone.

>-|TRBJ2-1|TRBD2|TRBV6-1
CASSEKGTRLTSGMYEQFF
TGTGCCAGCAGTGAAAAAGGGACAAGGTTGACTAGCGGGATGTATGAGCAGTTCTTC
>-|TRBJ2-2|-|TRBV7-2
CAILSGGELFF
TGTGCCATCTTGAGCGGCGGGGAGCTGTTTTTT
>-|TRBJ1-4|-|TRBV7-6
CASSRVNEKLFF
TGTGCCAGCAGCAGGGTTAATGAAAAACTGTTTTTT
>-|TRBJ1-2|TRBD1|TRBV5-1
CASSFSGTAFLGYTF
TGCGCCAGCAGCTTCTCCGGGACAGCTTTTCTTGGCTACACCTTC
>once|TRBJ2-7|TRBD2|TRBV2
CASTGLDSYEQYF
TGTGCCAGCACGGGACTAGACTCCTACGAGCAGTACTTC
>-|TRBJ1-3|-|TRBV29-1
CSVEYGGDTIYF
TGCAGCGTTGAATATGGTGGGGACACCATATATTTT
>-|TRBJ1-5|-|TRBV5-4
CASSLDPSGQPQHF
TGTGCCAGCAGCTTGGATCCATCGGGTCAGCCCCAGCATTTT
>-|TRBJ1-5|-|TRBV28
CASSPAQGFQPQHF
TGTGCCAGCAGTCCCGCACAGGGATTTCAGCCCCAGCATTTT
>-|TRBJ1-2|-|TRBV11-2
CASSTWGHYGYTF
TGTGCCAGCAGCACGTGGGGACACTATGGCTACACCTTC
>-|TRBJ1-1|TRBD1|TRBV5-4
CASGIDRGGTEAFF
TGTGCCAGCGGAATCGACAGGGGAGGCACTGAAGCTTTCTTT
>-|TRBJ2-7|TRBD2|TRBV28
CASYGLAGEQYF
TGTGCCAGCTACGGACTAGCGGGCGAGCAGTACTTC
>-|TRBJ2-7|-|TRBV20-1
CSASRNYEQYF
TGCAGTGCTAGTCGGAACTACGAGCAGTACTTC
>-|TRBJ1-1|-|TRBV5-5
CASSVGGNEAFF
TGTGCCAGCAGCGTTGGGGGTAATGAAGCTTTCTTT
>-|TRBJ2-7|-|TRBV15
CATSRQRGAGTYEQYF
TGTGCCACCAGCAGGCAGAGAGGGGCGGGAACCTACGAGCAGTACTTC
>-|TRBJ2-2|TRBD2|TRBV2
CASRWSSGSAGELFF
TGTGCCAGCAGGTGGTCTAGCGGGAGTGCCGGGGAGCTGTTTTTT
>-|TRBJ2-5|-|TRBV2
CASSEALLGETQYF
TGTGCCAGCAGTGAGGCCCTCCTGGGAGAGACCCAGTACTTC
>-|TRBJ1-2|-|TRBV24-1
CAAGSQVDGYTF
TGTGCCGCCGGATCCCAGGTGGATGGCTACACCTTC
>-|TRBJ2-2|-|TRBV27
CASSLLALTGELFF
TGTGCCAGCAGTTTATTGGCCCTCACCGGGGAGCTGTTTTTT
>-|TRBJ2-7|-|TRBV27
CASSSRGGGGGAYEQYF
TGTGCCAGCAGTTCCCGTGGGGGTGGCGGAGGCGCCTACGAGCAGTACTTC
>-|TRBJ2-5|-|TRBV4-1
CASSQDQGFSLETQYF
TGCGCCAGCAGCCAAGACCAGGGATTTTCGTTGGAGACCCAGTACTTC
>-|TRBJ1-2|TRBD1|TRBV28
CASVGTVRPYGYTF
TGTGCCAGCGTAGGGACAGTGAGACCCTATGGCTACACCTTC
>-|TRBJ2-2|-|TRBV2
CASSEISLNTGELFF
TGTGCCAGCAGTGAAATTTCTTTAAACACCGGGGAGCTGTTTTTT
>-|TRBJ1-4|TRBD1|TRBV5-1
CASSPTGDNEKLFF
TGCGCCAGCAGCCCCACAGGGGATAATGAAAAACTGTTTTTT
>-|TRBJ2-7|-|TRBV19
CASSVTPYEQYF
TGTGCCAGTAGTGTAACTCCGTACGAGCAGTACTTC
>-|TRBJ2-7|-|TRBV9
CASSPVGLGEQYF
TGTGCCAGCAGCCCGGTCGGGTTGGGCGAGCAGTACTTC
>-|TRBJ1-6|-|TRBV3-1/TRBV3-2
CASSLGDPNNSPLHF
TGTGCCAGCAGCCTCGGGGACCCCAATAATTCACCCCTCCACTTT
>-|TRBJ2-5|-|TRBV7-9
CASSLEPFRETQYF
TGTGCCAGCAGCTTAGAGCCATTCCGAGAGACCCAGTACTTC
>-|TRBJ1-1|-|TRBV18
CASSPLEGMNTEAFF
TGTGCCAGCTCACCTCTGGAGGGAATGAACACTGAAGCTTTCTTT
>-|TRBJ2-5|TRBD2|TRBV28
CASSGLALGLQETQYF
TGTGCCAGCAGCGGACTAGCCCTAGGTCTCCAAGAGACCCAGTACTTC
>-|TRBJ2-3|TRBD2|TRBV4-3
CASSQDGASGGGDTQYF
TGCGCCAGCAGCCAAGATGGCGCTAGCGGGGGAGGAGATACGCAGTATTTT
>-|TRBJ1-2|-|TRBV6-2/TRBV6-3
CASSYDGYGYTF
TGTGCCAGCAGTTACGATGGGTATGGCTACACCTTC
>-|TRBJ1-2|-|TRBV28
CASRPVGGWYGYTF
TGTGCCAGCAGACCCGTGGGGGGATGGTATGGCTACACCTTC
>-|TRBJ1-1|-|TRBV24-1
CATSDFPGRKVNTEAFF
TGTGCCACCAGTGATTTTCCCGGCCGGAAAGTGAACACTGAAGCTTTCTTT
>-|TRBJ2-7|-|TRBV9
CASSVEGGNSYEQYF
TGTGCCAGCAGCGTAGAGGGCGGGAACTCCTACGAGCAGTACTTC
>few|TRBJ2-3|-|TRBV11-2
CASSLDLHSTDTQYF
TGTGCCAGCAGCTTAGATCTGCACAGCACAGATACGCAGTATTTT
>once|TRBJ2-1|-|TRBV5-4
CASSTGTRVNEQFF
TGTGCCAGCAGCACCGGGACGCGTGTCAATGAGCAGTTCTTC
>-|TRBJ2-1|TRBD1|TRBV5-4
CASSLDRGTYNEQFF
TGTGCCAGCAGCTTGGACAGGGGGACCTACAATGAGCAGTTCTTC
>-|TRBJ2-7|-|TRBV5-1
CASSGPTIREQYF
TGCGCCAGCTCGGGCCCCACAATTAGGGAGCAGTACTTC
>-|TRBJ1-5|TRBD1|TRBV11-2
CASSPGTVNQPQHF
TGTGCCAGCAGCCCTGGGACAGTCAATCAGCCCCAGCATTTT
>-|TRBJ1-2|TRBD1|TRBV7-2
CASSSDYNEQGTTF
TGTGCCAGCAGCTCCGACTATAACGAACAGGGGACCACCTTC